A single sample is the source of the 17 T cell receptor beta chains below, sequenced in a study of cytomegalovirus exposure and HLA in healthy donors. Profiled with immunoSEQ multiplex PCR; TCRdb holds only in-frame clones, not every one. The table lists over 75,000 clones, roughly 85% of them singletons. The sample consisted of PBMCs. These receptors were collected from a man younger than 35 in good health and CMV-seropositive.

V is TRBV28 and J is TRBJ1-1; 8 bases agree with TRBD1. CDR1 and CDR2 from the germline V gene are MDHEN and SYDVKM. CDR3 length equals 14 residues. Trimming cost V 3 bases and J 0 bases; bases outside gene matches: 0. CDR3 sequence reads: CASSLTGVNTEAFF. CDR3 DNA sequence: TGTGCCAGCAGTTTGACAGGGGTGAACACTGAAGCTTTCTTT.

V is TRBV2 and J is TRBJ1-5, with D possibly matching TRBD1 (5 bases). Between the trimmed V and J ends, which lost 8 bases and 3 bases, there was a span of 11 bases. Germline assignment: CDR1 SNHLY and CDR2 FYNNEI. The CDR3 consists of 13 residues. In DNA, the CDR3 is TGTGCCAGCGCCGACAGTTACAATCAGCCCCAGCATTTT. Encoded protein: CASADSYNQPQHF.

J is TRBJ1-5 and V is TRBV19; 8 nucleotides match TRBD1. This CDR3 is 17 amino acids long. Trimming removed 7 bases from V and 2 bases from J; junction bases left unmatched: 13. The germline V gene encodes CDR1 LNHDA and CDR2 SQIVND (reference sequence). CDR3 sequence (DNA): TGTGCCAGTACCCCTCCCCCAGGGGGCCGTGGCAATCAGCCCCAGCATTTT. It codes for CASTPPPGGRGNQPQHF.

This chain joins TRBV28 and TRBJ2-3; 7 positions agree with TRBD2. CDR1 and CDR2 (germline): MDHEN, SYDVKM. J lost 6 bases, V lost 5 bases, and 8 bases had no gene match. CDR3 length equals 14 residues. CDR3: CASSPGLGADTQYF. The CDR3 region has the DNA TGTGCCAGCAGTCCTGGACTAGGGGCGGATACGCAGTATTTT.

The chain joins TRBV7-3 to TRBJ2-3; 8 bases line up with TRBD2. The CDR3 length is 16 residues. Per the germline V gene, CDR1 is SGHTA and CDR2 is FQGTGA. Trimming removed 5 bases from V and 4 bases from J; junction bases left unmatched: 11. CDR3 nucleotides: TGTGCCAGCAGCCCATCGAGCGGGAGAATGTCAGATACGCAGTATTTT. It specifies CASSPSSGRMSDTQYF.

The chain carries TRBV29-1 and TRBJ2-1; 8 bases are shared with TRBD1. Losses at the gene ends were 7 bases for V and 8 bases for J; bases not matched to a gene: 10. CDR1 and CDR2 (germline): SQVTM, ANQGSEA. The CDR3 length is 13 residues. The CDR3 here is CSARTGSTDEQFF. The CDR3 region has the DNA TGCAGCGCTAGGACAGGGAGTACCGATGAGCAGTTCTTC.

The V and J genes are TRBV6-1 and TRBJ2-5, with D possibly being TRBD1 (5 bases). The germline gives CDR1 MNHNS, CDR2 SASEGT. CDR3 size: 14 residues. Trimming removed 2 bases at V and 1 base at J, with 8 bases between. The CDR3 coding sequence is TGTGCCAGCAGTGAATGGGGCAGCCAAGAGACCCAGTACTTC. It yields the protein CASSEWGSQETQYF.

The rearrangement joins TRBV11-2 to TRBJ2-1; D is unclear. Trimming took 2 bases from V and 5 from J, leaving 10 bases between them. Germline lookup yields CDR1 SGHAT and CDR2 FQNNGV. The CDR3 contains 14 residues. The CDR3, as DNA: TGTGCCAGCAGCTTATTGGTTACTAACAATGAGCAGTTCTTC. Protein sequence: CASSLLVTNNEQFF.

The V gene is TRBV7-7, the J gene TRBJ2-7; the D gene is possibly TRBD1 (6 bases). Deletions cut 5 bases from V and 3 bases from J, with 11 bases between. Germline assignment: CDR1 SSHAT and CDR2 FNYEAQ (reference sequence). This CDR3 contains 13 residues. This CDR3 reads CASSLDRNYEQYF. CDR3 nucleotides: TGTGCCAGCAGCCTCGACAGGAACTACGAGCAGTACTTC.

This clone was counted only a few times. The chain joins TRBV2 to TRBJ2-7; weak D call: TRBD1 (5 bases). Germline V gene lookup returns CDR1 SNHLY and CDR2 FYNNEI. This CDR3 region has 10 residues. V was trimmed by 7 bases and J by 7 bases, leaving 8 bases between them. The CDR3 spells CASTGAEQYV. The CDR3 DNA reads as TGTGCCAGCACTGGGGCGGAGCAGTACGTC.

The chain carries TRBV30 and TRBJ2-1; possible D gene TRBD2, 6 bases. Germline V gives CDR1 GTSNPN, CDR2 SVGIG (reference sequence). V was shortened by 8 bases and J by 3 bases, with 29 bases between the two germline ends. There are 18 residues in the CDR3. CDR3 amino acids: CARRPFPGDGGSYNEQFF. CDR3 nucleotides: TGTGCCAGGCGGCCCTTTCCGGGCGACGGGGGAAGCTACAATGAGCAGTTCTTC.

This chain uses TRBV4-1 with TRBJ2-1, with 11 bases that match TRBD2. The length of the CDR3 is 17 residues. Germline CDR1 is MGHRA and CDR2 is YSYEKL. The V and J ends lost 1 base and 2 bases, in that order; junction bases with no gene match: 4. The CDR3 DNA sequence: TGCGCCAGCAGCCAAGGGACTAGCGGGTTGACCTACAATGAGCAGTTCTTC. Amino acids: CASSQGTSGLTYNEQFF.

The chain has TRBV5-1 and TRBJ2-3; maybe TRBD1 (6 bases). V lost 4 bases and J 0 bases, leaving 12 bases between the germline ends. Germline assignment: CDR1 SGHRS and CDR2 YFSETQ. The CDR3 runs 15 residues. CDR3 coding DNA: TGCGCCAGCAGCCGGCAGGGGTCTAGCACAGATACGCAGTATTTT. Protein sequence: CASSRQGSSTDTQYF. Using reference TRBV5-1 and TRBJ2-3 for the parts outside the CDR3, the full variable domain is KAGVTQTPRYLIKTRGQQVTLSCSPISGHRSVSWYQQTPGQGLQFLFEYFSETQRNKGNFPGRFSGRQFSNSRSEMNVSTLELGDSALYLCASSRQGSSTDTQYFGPGTRLTVL.

CDR3 in DNA: TGCAGCGTTGAATGGCTCGGGGACACTGAAGCTTTCTTT. Its translation: CSVEWLGDTEAFF. The chain recombines TRBV29-1 with TRBJ1-1; D remains unclear. The CDR3 length is 13 residues. The V end was cut by 2 bases, the J end by 3 bases, with 10 bases between. Looked up from germline, CDR1 is SQVTM and CDR2 is ANQGSEA. The full variable domain, completed using reference TRBV29-1 and TRBJ1-1, is SAVISQKPSRDICQRGTSLTIQCQVDSQVTMMFWYRQQPGQSLTLIATANQGSEATYESGFVIDKFPISRPNLTFSTLTVSNMSPEDSSIYLCSVEWLGDTEAFFGQGTRLTVV.

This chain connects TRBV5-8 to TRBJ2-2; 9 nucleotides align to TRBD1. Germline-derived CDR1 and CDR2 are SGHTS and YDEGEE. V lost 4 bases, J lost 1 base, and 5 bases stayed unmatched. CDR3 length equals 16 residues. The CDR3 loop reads CASSVGQGKNTGELFF. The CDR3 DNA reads TGTGCCAGCAGCGTAGGACAGGGGAAGAACACCGGGGAGCTGTTTTTT.

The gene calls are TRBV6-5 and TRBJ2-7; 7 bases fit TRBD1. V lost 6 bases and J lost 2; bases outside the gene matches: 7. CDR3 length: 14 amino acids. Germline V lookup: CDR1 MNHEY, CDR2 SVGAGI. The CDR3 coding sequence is TGTGCCAGCAGCCAGGGGGTTCCTGCCTACGAGCAGTACGTC. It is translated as CASSQGVPAYEQYV.

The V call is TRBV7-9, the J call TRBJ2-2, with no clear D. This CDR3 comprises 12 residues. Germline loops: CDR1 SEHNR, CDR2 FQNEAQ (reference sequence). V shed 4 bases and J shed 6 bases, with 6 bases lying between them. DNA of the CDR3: TGTGCCAGCAGCTCCGAGGCCGGGGAGCTGTTTTTT. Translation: CASSSEAGELFF.